This TCR beta chain was observed in a study of early stage breast cancer tumors. Looking at the study overall: Among some 12 ER+/PR+/HER2- tumors, eight were ductal, four lobular.

With regard to this clone: Its antigen remains unidentified.

The assay was immunoSEQ multiplex PCR, and TCRdb's table has in-frame clones only and misses some. The sample has some 11,000 clones; around two thirds are singletons. Study results and caveats: Tumor and normal breast were distinguished via blood comparison in about 90% of the 16 patients.

V trimming: 1 base; J trimming: 14 bases; junction bases outside the gene matches: 4. The CDR3 totals 11 residues. The germline CDR1 and CDR2 sequences are SQVTM and ANQGSEA. This clonotype originated in a person aged 35 to 50 with breast cancer. This chain uses TRBV29-1 with TRBJ2-1; 8 bases agree with TRBD1. The specimen sequenced was breast tumor tissue. The CDR3 protein is CSVEGQGKKFF. In DNA form, the CDR3 reads TGCAGCGTTGAAGGACAGGGGAAAAAGTTCTTC.